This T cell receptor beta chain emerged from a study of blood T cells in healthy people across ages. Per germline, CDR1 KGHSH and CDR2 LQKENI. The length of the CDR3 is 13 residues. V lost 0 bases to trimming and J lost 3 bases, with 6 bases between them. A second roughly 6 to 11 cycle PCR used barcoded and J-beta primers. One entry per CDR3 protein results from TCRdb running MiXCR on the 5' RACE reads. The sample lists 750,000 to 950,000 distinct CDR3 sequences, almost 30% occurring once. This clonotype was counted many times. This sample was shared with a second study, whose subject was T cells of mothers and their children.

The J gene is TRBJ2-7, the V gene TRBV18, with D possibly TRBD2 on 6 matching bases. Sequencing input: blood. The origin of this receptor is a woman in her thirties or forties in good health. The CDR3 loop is CASSPPEGYEQYF. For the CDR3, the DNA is TGTGCCAGCTCACCACCGGAGGGCTACGAGCAGTACTTC.